The subject of this entry is one T cell receptor beta chain. This record belongs to a study of patients and donors after allogeneic stem cell transplantation. One entry per CDR3 protein results from TCRdb running MiXCR on the RT-PCR reads. The sample has around 150,000 distinct CDR3 sequences, over 30% seen once. The CDR3 runs 14 residues. The V gene end was trimmed by 0 bases and the J gene end by 3 bases; junction bases not matched to a gene: 0. CDR1 and CDR2 from the germline V gene are MNHEY and SVGEGT. The V and J genes are TRBV6-2 or TRBV6-3 and TRBJ1-1; 8 bases fit TRBD1. The clonotype originates from a human donor who was either an allogeneic HSCT recipient or a stem cell or donor lymphocyte infusion donor (not recorded which). It is not recorded whose cells these are; they may come from a transplant donor. Sequencing used blood, either unsorted or a sorted T cell fraction (not recorded which). The DNA of the CDR3 is TGTGCCAGCAGTTACTCGGGACAGGACACTGAAGCTTTCTTT. Amino acid sequence: CASSYSGQDTEAFF.